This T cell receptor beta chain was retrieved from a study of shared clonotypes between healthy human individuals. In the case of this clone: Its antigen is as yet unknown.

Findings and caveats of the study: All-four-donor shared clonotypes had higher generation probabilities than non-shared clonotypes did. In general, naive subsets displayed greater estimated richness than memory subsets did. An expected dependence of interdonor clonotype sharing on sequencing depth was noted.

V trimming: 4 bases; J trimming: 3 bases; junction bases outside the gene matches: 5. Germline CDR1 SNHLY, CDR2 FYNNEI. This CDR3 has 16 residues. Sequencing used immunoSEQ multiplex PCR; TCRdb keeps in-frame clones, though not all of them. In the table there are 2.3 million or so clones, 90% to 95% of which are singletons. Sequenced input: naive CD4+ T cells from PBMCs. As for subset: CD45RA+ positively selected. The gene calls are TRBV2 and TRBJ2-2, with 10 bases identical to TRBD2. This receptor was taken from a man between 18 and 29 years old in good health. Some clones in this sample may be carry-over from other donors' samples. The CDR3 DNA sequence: TGTGCCAGCAGTGGAGCGGGAGGGCTTTACACCGGGGAGCTGTTTTTT. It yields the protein CASSGAGGLYTGELFF.